These 21 T cell receptor beta chains originate from one sample sequenced in a study of blood T cells in healthy people across ages. A J-beta primer mix and a sample-barcoded 5' primer were used in a second PCR of about 7 to 12 cycles. TCRdb processed the 5' RACE reads anew with MiXCR; each CDR3 protein has one entry. The sample comprises fewer than 2,000,000 distinct CDR3 sequences, about 31% of which are singletons, and 11% rests with the top ten. The sequencing sample was made of blood. The receptors were gathered from a woman aged 25 to 39 in good health.

The table lists this clonotype with a count of one. One junction end does not reproduce the germline sequence, and a read error may be involved. This chain connects TRBV30 to TRBJ2-5, with D perhaps TRBD1 or TRBD2 (5 bases each). Germline V gene lookup returns CDR1 GTSNPN and CDR2 SVGIG (reference sequence). The CDR3 runs to 14 residues. Here the CDR3 reads CARSLGTYQETQYF. CDR3 sequence (DNA): TGTGCCCGGAGTCTCGGGACCTATCAAGAGACCCAGTACTTC.

This chain links TRBV6-5 with TRBJ2-7; 10 nucleotides align to TRBD2. Germline assignment: CDR1 MNHEY and CDR2 SVGAGI. The CDR3 has 18 amino acids. The J segment lost 1 base and the V segment lost 2 bases, leaving 11 bases of the junction unmatched. CDR3 DNA sequence: TGTGCCAGCAGTTACGCTGCACCTAGCGGGAGTCTTTCCTACGAGCAGTACTTC. Its translation is CASSYAAPSGSLSYEQYF.

This clonotype was seen more than once but under ten times. This chain connects TRBV4-1 to TRBJ2-1; 10 bases map to TRBD1. V shed 4 bases and J 3 bases; nucleotides not matched to a gene: 12. Looked up from germline, CDR1 is MGHRA and CDR2 is YSYEKL. The CDR3 sequence is 18 residues long. CDR3 loop: CASSPHPGQGVVYNEQFF. The DNA for the CDR3 is TGCGCCAGCAGCCCACACCCCGGACAGGGGGTAGTCTACAATGAGCAGTTCTTC.

The rearrangement links TRBV2 to TRBJ2-5, with no clear D. This CDR3 has 15 residues. The germline V gene has CDR1 SNHLY and CDR2 FYNNEI. With 5 bases removed from V and 5 bases from J, the gap between germline ends came to 18 bases. Here the CDR3 DNA reads TGTGCCAGCAGTCGAGACACCGTCTTATTGGAGACCCAGTACTTC. This gives the protein CASSRDTVLLETQYF. Full variable domain (missing parts from reference TRBV2 and TRBJ2-5): EPEVTQTPSHQVTQMGQEVILRCVPISNHLYFYWYRQILGQKVEFLVSFYNNEISEKSEIFDDQFSVERPDGSNFTLKIRSTKLEDSAMYFCASSRDTVLLETQYFGPGTRLLVL.

This clonotype was seen only a few times. CDR3 protein: CASSQALGSGANVLTF. CDR3 bases: TGCGCCAGCAGCCAAGCTCTGGGCTCTGGGGCCAACGTCCTGACTTTC. The chain uses TRBV4-1 and TRBJ2-6; D gene ambiguous. Trimming removed 1 base at V and 0 bases at J, with 7 bases between. The germline CDR1 and CDR2 sequences are MGHRA and YSYEKL. The CDR3 is made up of 16 amino acids.

This clonotype was counted many times. V gene TRBV4-1 combines with J gene TRBJ2-3; 10 nucleotides line up with TRBD2. This CDR3 has 17 residues. Germline V gives CDR1 MGHRA, CDR2 YSYEKL. J lost 6 bases, V lost 1 base, and 10 bases had no gene match. Here the CDR3 DNA reads TGCGCCAGCAGCCAAGGCTTAGCTAGCGGGGGTTCCGATACGCAGTATTTT. Translated: CASSQGLASGGSDTQYF.

The chain couples TRBV27 to TRBJ2-6; 7 bases map to TRBD1. The CDR3 is 18 residues long. CDR1 and CDR2 from the germline V gene are MNHEY and SMNVEV (reference sequence). The junction had 7 bases not matched to a gene; V was cut back by 2 bases and J by 0 bases. The DNA for the CDR3 is TGTGCCAGCAGTTTAGGGGACAGAGAGTTCTCTGGGGCCAACGTCCTGACTTTC. Its protein is CASSLGDREFSGANVLTF.

The rearrangement links TRBV9 to TRBJ2-1; 7 positions match TRBD1. The CDR3 length is 15 residues. Germline CDR1 and CDR2: SGDLS and YYNGEE. The V and J ends lost 4 bases and 6 bases, in that order; junction bases with no gene match: 10. The CDR3: CASSSWQGVPNEQFF. Written as DNA, the CDR3 is TGTGCCAGCAGCTCCTGGCAGGGGGTCCCCAATGAGCAGTTCTTC.

This clonotype was counted a single time. The rearrangement uses TRBV30 and TRBJ2-3; perhaps TRBD1 as D (5 bases). Germline V gene sequence: CDR1 GTSNPN, CDR2 SVGIG (reference sequence). V was cut by 2 bases and J by 2 bases, with 17 bases left in between. This CDR3 has 16 amino acids. The CDR3 region is CAWSPGQAKTTDTQYF. Here the CDR3 DNA reads TGTGCCTGGAGTCCTGGACAAGCTAAGACCACAGATACGCAGTATTTT.

The chain is built from TRBV7-9 and TRBJ2-5; 9 bases fit TRBD1. Germline values: CDR1 SEHNR, CDR2 FQNEAQ (reference sequence). The CDR3 totals 15 residues. With 4 bases clipped from V and 3 bases from J, the junction kept 6 bases outside the gene matches. The CDR3 loop reads CASSSPDRGKETQYF. CDR3 sequence (DNA): TGTGCCAGCAGCTCCCCCGACAGGGGGAAAGAGACCCAGTACTTC.

In its sample, this clonotype was seen once. The chain employs TRBV15 and TRBJ2-7; D not certain. Looked up from germline, CDR1 is LNHNV and CDR2 is YYDKDF (reference sequence). The CDR3 has 17 residues. The germline V and J ends were trimmed by 0 bases and 1 base, with 16 bases remaining between them. CDR3 loop: CATSRDREEAISYEQYF. In DNA, the CDR3 is TGTGCCACCAGCAGAGATCGCGAAGAAGCGATTTCCTACGAGCAGTACTTC.

The V call is TRBV7-9, the J call TRBJ1-2; 9 nucleotides match TRBD1. Germline CDR1 reads SEHNR; CDR2 reads FQNEAQ (reference sequence). With 3 bases clipped from V and 4 bases from J, the junction kept 18 bases outside the gene matches. The CDR3 sequence is 19 residues long. The DNA for the CDR3 is TGTGCCAGCAGCTTGGGTCGGCCCCTTCCGGGACAGGGCGGCTATGGCTACACCTTC. This sequence encodes CASSLGRPLPGQGGYGYTF.

V is TRBV7-7 and J is TRBJ2-2; 10 bases agree with TRBD2. Germline V gene lookup returns CDR1 SSHAT and CDR2 FNYEAQ (reference sequence). The CDR3 contains 18 residues. V trimming: 2 bases; J trimming: 5 bases; junction bases outside the gene matches: 11. CDR3 bases: TGTGCCAGCAGCTTATCAACTAGCGGGGTCGGAGTGACCGGGGAGCTGTTTTTT. Translation gives CASSLSTSGVGVTGELFF.

This clonotype was recorded a few times. The chain joins TRBV11-2 to TRBJ2-3; D possibly uses TRBD1 or TRBD2 (5 bases each). The CDR3 spans 18 residues. Germline V CDR1 and CDR2: SGHAT, FQNNGV. Trimming removed 3 bases from V and 0 bases from J, with 19 bases in between. The CDR3 sequence is CASSLASSYGASTDTQYF. In DNA form, the CDR3 reads TGTGCCAGCAGCTTGGCCAGCTCCTACGGGGCTAGCACAGATACGCAGTATTTT.

The sample holds many counts of this clonotype. The chain joins TRBV7-9 to TRBJ2-1, with D uncertain. Germline values: CDR1 SEHNR, CDR2 FQNEAQ (reference sequence). V was cut by 5 bases and J by 3 bases, with 8 bases left in between. The CDR3 contains 13 residues. The CDR3 coding sequence is TGTGCCAGCAGCCGTACGGACTACAATGAGCAGTTCTTC. Protein: CASSRTDYNEQFF. The full variable domain, completed using reference TRBV7-9 and TRBJ2-1, is DTGVSQNPRHKITKRGQNVTFRCDPISEHNRLYWYRQTLGQGPEFLTYFQNEAQLEKSRLLSDRFSAERPKGSFSTLEIQRTEQGDSAMYLCASSRTDYNEQFFGPGTRLTVL.

About this clonotype: A junction end diverges from the germline sequence, so it may reflect a read error. The J gene is TRBJ2-1, the V gene TRBV9; D is undetermined. Looked up from germline, CDR1 is SGDLS and CDR2 is YYNGEE. The CDR3 has 11 amino acids. The CDR3 sequence is CASSGPNKQFF. In nucleotides, the CDR3 is TGTGCCAGCAGCGGCCCCAATAAGCAGTTCTTC.

This clonotype was counted between two and nine times. The rearrangement links TRBV28 to TRBJ1-2, with TRBD1 matching over 7 bases. The J segment lost 2 bases and the V segment lost 3 bases, leaving 9 bases of the junction unmatched. Germline V lookup: CDR1 MDHEN, CDR2 SYDVKM. CDR3 length equals 16 residues. CDR3 residues: CASSFGRGFSNYGYTF. CDR3 in DNA: TGTGCCAGCAGTTTTGGCAGGGGGTTTTCCAACTATGGCTACACCTTC.

This clonotype was observed once. This sequence joins TRBV10-3 and TRBJ1-2, with 7 bases matching TRBD1. In germline, CDR1 is ENHRY, CDR2 SYGVKD. This CDR3 is built from 15 residues. With 2 bases clipped from V and 4 bases from J, the junction kept 7 bases outside the gene matches. This CDR3 reads CAISEEEGAGYGYTF. The CDR3 nucleotides read TGTGCCATCAGTGAGGAAGAGGGGGCAGGCTATGGCTACACCTTC.

This clonotype was observed many times. This rearrangement joins TRBV12-3 or TRBV12-4 to TRBJ2-7; D may match TRBD1 or TRBD2 (5 bases each). The germline V and J ends were trimmed by 5 bases and 7 bases, with 15 bases remaining between them. There are 13 residues in the CDR3. CDR3 DNA: TGTGCCAGCAGTCCCACAGGCCCGGGGGAGCAGTACTTC. Translation gives CASSPTGPGEQYF.

CDR3 residues: CSVGSYTF. The CDR3, as DNA: TGCAGCGTTGGAAGCTACACCTTC. V is TRBV29-1 and J is TRBJ1-2; D gene ambiguous. The germline gives CDR1 SQVTM, CDR2 ANQGSEA. The CDR3 is 8 residues long. Trimming removed 4 bases from V and 9 bases from J, with 3 bases in between.

As to this clonotype: This may be a read error, as it is one base from a much larger clone. The chain recombines TRBV4-2 with TRBJ2-1; 9 nucleotides match TRBD2. Germline V lookup: CDR1 LGHNA, CDR2 YNFKEQ. The CDR3 totals 15 residues. The CDR3 loop is CDSSQGGGAYNEQFF. As DNA, the CDR3 is TGTGACAGCAGCCAAGGCGGGGGGGCCTACAATGAGCAGTTCTTC.